This T cell receptor (beta chain) was captured in a study of cytomegalovirus exposure and HLA in healthy donors (dated by TCRdb to about 2017). Regarding the complete study: An earlier analysis of several hundred of the donors reported roughly 270 Gb of sequence data and 120 million or so unique TCR beta sequences from some 180 million T cells. Every discovery cohort repertoire had been produced on one sequencing platform. Among the roughly 400 genotyped donors, approximately 81% belonged to the genetic ancestry cluster associated with self-reported Caucasian donors. Among a few hundred genotyped donors of the cohort, an average of 235,054 unique TCR beta nucleotide sequences were sequenced per donor, roughly 20% of them non-productive. Roughly 5 DR-DQ haplotypes were handled as single units for association and clustering because linkage in the cohort was strong. HLA typing covered class I and class II loci at four-digit resolution. An earlier analysis of 587 of the donors used high-throughput TCR beta sequencing to judge whether each TCR beta V gene segment behaved as functional or pseudogenic. Besides the first cohort of some 670 subjects, a separate validation cohort made up of 120 different subjects was used. To study patterns of TCR occurrence, a later analysis re-analyzed previously published TCR beta repertoires from 550 to 800 donors and added high-resolution HLA genotyping. Typing coverage differed by locus: A, B, C, DRB1 and DQB1 were typed in about 629-640 donors, DQA1 in approximately 520, DPA1 in around 580, and DPB1 in just under 480. The study aimed to test whether cataloging public T cell receptors could reveal signatures of past pathogen exposure. Roughly 300 gigabases of sequencing data and 75 million to 85 million unique TCR sequences made up an early release that covered roughly 670 HLA-typed donors. The study profiled the T cell repertoires of fewer than 850 subjects by immunosequencing and related them to cytomegalovirus serostatus. Donor age, sex, ethnicity and CMV serostatus were collected together with the repertoire data. The study combined high-throughput TCR immunosequencing, statistical association of individual TCRs with disease status, and machine learning to predict cytomegalovirus infection status. In a later genetic analysis, genome-wide SNP genotypes for about 55% of the roughly 700 donors were used, and that subset was treated as a discovery cohort. Rather than using new phenotypic data, the later analysis identified candidate immune exposures from TCR beta sequences and from how often those sequences occurred across donors.

Study-wide conclusions, independent of this receptor: Some IMGT-functional V segments, including TRBV6-2 and TRBV6-3, could not be told apart with the 87-base-pair reads, so those segments were excluded. A further reported finding was that TCR beta sequences accurately predicted the HLA-A and HLA-B alleles for most subjects in the first cohort. In the study, approximately 160 TCR beta chains were listed as associated with cytomegalovirus. Roughly uniform sequencing depth across donors was assumed in presence/absence analyses, although this assumption may not hold. Because counts were too low, about 15 rarely observed V segments, including chromosome 9 orphons, were left out of the earlier analysis of about 500 of the donors. Several of the top co-occurrence clusters appeared to be linked to parvovirus B19, influenza, CMV and Epstein-Barr virus, according to a later analysis. A cluster of highly shared sequence variants was judged likely to represent a technical artifact of the sequencing pipeline. The authors suggested that the approach could potentially be extended to other disease states and immunological phenotypes. When HLA alleles, especially DR and DQ, strongly co-occurred, attributing TCR associations to individual alleles was difficult. Because some donors lacked HLA typing at each locus, the association tests relied only on the typed subset. According to a later analysis, TCR association rates differed among HLA loci, with DRB1 alleles showing the most associated TCRs and HLA-C alleles showing the fewest. Specific HLA alleles were associated with 15,000 to 20,000 TCR beta sequences at a false discovery rate of 0.05 in a later analysis. A later analysis found that HLA-associated TCR beta chains were more clonally expanded and had lower generation probabilities than equally common non-associated chains. A few of the identified cytomegalovirus-associated TCR beta chains were confirmed in vitro to be specific for cytomegalovirus antigens. Cytomegalovirus status was reported to be diagnosed by the classifier with high specificity and sensitivity in both the original and validation cohorts. In an earlier analysis of roughly 500 of the donors, most TCR beta V segments appeared in productive rearrangements about 87% or about 30% of the time, broadly matching IMGT annotations. Most TCR sequences were seen in very few donors, while some public TCRs were found in many individuals. Linkage disequilibrium might explain the correlated functional status among segregating V segments, but an unknown experimental factor could not be excluded. The cohort was sequenced for TCR beta chains only, and without alpha or paired-chain data the features that could be detected were limited. A later analysis found that most CMV-associated TCR beta chains appeared HLA-restricted, with HLA associations seemingly driven largely by CMV exposure. In a later genetic analysis, a missense DCLRE1C variant was associated with V-gene and J-gene trimming of TCR beta chains, and the association was replicated in an independent cohort. A later genetic analysis reported fewer N-insertions in productive TCRs among donors in an Asian-associated ancestry cluster than the roughly 620-donor mean. CMV serostatus was the only immune exposure information available for the cohort.

This clone was picked up a small number of times. It has no known antigen specificity. Base quality data are lacking; no much larger clone is found one base away. The CDR3 covers 15 residues, taking in both the cysteine and the phenylalanine. This entry keeps only the CDR3 DNA: 45 bases, framed from base 1. V is pared back by 0 bases and J by 7 bases, with 13 bases lying between the germline termini. Via the germline V gene, CDR1 is SGHRS and CDR2 YFSETQ. The cohort comprised around 700 healthy bone marrow donors. At the time of sampling, every cohort member was nominally healthy, though immune exposures that went unrecorded were likely present. Of the 670 or so cohort members, approximately 300 had a positive CMV serostatus and about 400 had a negative one, while no CMV serostatus was recorded for the donor. A peripheral blood sample was collected from each donor, and TCR beta sequencing was performed on peripheral blood mononuclear cells. Genomic DNA was extracted from the blood cell samples with the Qiagen DNeasy Blood Extraction Kit.

Receptor libraries were prepared by the immunoSEQ multiplex PCR assay. For the multiplex PCR, a mixture combining 60 forward primers for TCR Vbeta segments and 13 reverse primers for TCR Jbeta segments was used. The CDR3 region of rearranged TCR beta genes was amplified from genomic DNA by a multiplex PCR assay. On the Illumina HiSeq System, the amplified TCR beta libraries were sequenced as 87-base-pair reads. The published analysis was carried out like this. In a later analysis, tens of millions of unique TCR beta chains were counted across the 650 to 750 repertoires, and about 10 million of these chains were shared by at least two donors. Raw reads were error-corrected and collapsed into unique sequences by a nearest-neighbor algorithm in which closely related sequences were merged to remove PCR and sequencing errors. Alignment of CDR3 sequences to IMGT reference sequences was used to assign V, D and J gene segments. For a sequence to be retained, a match of at least six nucleotides was required to both a V gene segment and a J gene segment. Rearrangements were called productive when the CDR3 lacked stop codons and stayed in frame with V and J; all others were non-productive. CDR3 was defined according to IMGT convention as the region running from the second conserved V-encoded cysteine to the conserved J-encoded phenylalanine. The earlier analysis of about 620 of the donors excluded sequences that lacked an unambiguous match to a single V gene segment. In an earlier analysis of several hundred of the donors, V segments were called functional above 56.7% productive rearrangements and were called segregating when the between-donor standard deviation exceeded 5%. A statistical classification framework was developed to diagnose cytomegalovirus status using the catalog of TCR beta chain sequences. V and J gene assignment, in a later analysis, came from comparing TCR nucleotide sequences with IMGT/GENE-DB human TR gene sequences. Using the TCRdist pipeline, a later analysis assigned CDR3 sequences along with most-parsimonious VDJ recombination scenarios. In a later analysis, every TCR beta chain was defined by the combination of its CDR3 amino acid sequence and its V-gene family, and reads without a unique V-gene family were dropped. To address suspected cross-contamination and a sequencing artifact, a later analysis removed approximately 600 highly shared, low-generation-probability nucleotide sequences. For each public chain, a later analysis derived a clonal expansion index from normalized ranks of inferred template counts within each repertoire. A later analysis computed generation probabilities with a VDJ recombination model fitted to out-of-frame rearrangements, and checked the results against IGoR. Hypergeometric tests were used in a later analysis to score TCR-TCR, TCR-HLA and TCR-CMV co-occurrence, with a repertoire-size bias correction applied to the TCR pairs. In a later analysis, false discovery rates were estimated by permuting HLA or CMV assignments 20 times. In a later analysis, co-occurring TCRs were grouped with DBSCAN, and TCRdist sequence similarity was added when clustering was performed within HLA-allele-positive subsets. Co-occurrence clustering excluded repertoires with fewer than 30,000 or more than 120,000 public chains, plus five with anomalous nucleotide sharing. TCRdb limited this immuneACCESS table to in-frame rearrangements with V and J called. A share of clones is missing; checked studies link under half to unresolved V genes, and the rest is unexplained. That table gives V, J and clone size, and the DNA gave D and trimming. This sample has some 98,000 clones in its table, and about four fifths of those were observed once. Together, the top ten hold about 9.3% of the sample.

Sequencing input: PBMCs. The origin of this receptor is a human donor in good health. The rearrangement combines TRBV5-1 with TRBJ1-4, with TRBD1 perhaps the D gene, on 5 matching bases. The CDR3 reads CASSLVGALSEKLFF. Here is the DNA: TGCGCCAGCAGCTTGGTTGGGGCGCTGAGTGAAAAACTGTTTTTT. With the rest looked up from the reference TRBV5-1 and TRBJ1-4 genes rather than sequenced, the full variable domain is KAGVTQTPRYLIKTRGQQVTLSCSPISGHRSVSWYQQTPGQGLQFLFEYFSETQRNKGNFPGRFSGRQFSNSRSEMNVSTLELGDSALYLCASSLVGALSEKLFFGSGTQLSVL.